This TCR beta chain was documented in a study of T cells in Graves' hyperthyroidism and ophthalmopathy. Study-wide findings and caveats: Ophthalmopathy was told apart from stable hyperthyroidism by a 13 V-J model.

When ophthalmopathy did not progress within 18 months, Graves' hyperthyroidism was considered stable. Uncontrolled infections, other autoimmune diseases, pregnancy or lactation led to exclusion of patients. Amplified TCR beta CDR3 regions came from RNA transcripts. A first-round RT-PCR of the TCR CDR3 used the HTBI primer set. Each CDR3 protein is one row after TCRdb ran MiXCR on the multiplex PCR reads. The sample has roughly 420,000 distinct CDR3 sequences; roughly an eighth are singletons. This clonotype was counted at least ten times. Its specificity is unknown. The sequence was collected from a woman aged 18-35 years with Graves' hyperthyroidism. The sequenced material came from blood.

DNA of the CDR3: TGCAGTGCTACGTCTGGGAACGGAAACAATCAGCCCCAGCATTTT. Translation gives CSATSGNGNNQPQHF. This chain uses TRBV20-1 with TRBJ1-5; D uncertain. This CDR3 spans 15 amino acids. V was trimmed by 4 bases and J by 3 bases, leaving 16 bases between them. Per the germline V gene, CDR1 is DFQATT and CDR2 is SNEGSKA (reference sequence).